This T cell receptor (beta chain) was profiled in a study of T cell responses to AZD1222 COVID-19 vaccine. Using immunoSEQ multiplex PCR, the repertoire was profiled, and TCRdb retains in-frame clones only, with some absent. In the table there are 74,000 or so clones, roughly 84% of which are singletons. V was shortened by 7 bases and J by 9 bases, with 16 bases between the two germline ends. Germline CDR1 reads LNHDA; CDR2 reads SQIVND (reference sequence). The CDR3 runs to 13 residues. The rearrangement links TRBV19 to TRBJ2-1; D is possibly TRBD1 (6 bases). This receptor was obtained from an adult in good health. This sample comprised peripheral blood, obtained on day 0 of AZD1222 vaccination. In nucleotides, the CDR3 is TGTGCCAGTACGATACAGGGCACAGCTGAGCAGTTCTTC. Protein product: CASTIQGTAEQFF.